These T cell receptor beta chains were read from a single sample in a study of blood T cell repertoires in COVID-19. Sequenced by immunoSEQ multiplex PCR; TCRdb stores in-frame clones only, minus some. The sample yields approximately 300,000 clones, about 87% seen once. Sequenced input: peripheral blood. All receptors derive from a middle-aged woman with acute or convalescent COVID-19. CDR3s include the opening cysteine and the closing phenylalanine or tryptophan. Fields, in order: J gene, D gene, clone size, V gene, CDR3 DNA, CDR3 protein. A D gene is named only where the DNA matches it firmly. Clone size, where shown, is once, few, many, or a class for clones that have expanded.

>TRBJ2-2|-|-|TRBV18
TGTGCCAGCTCCCCAGCCCCGGGACAAAACACCGGGGAGCTGTTTTTT
CASSPAPGQNTGELFF
>TRBJ1-1|-|-|TRBV27
TGTGCCAGCAGTTTTTCCGGGTCATTTGAAGCTTTCTTT
CASSFSGSFEAFF
>TRBJ1-2|-|-|TRBV6-5
TGTGCCAGCAGTTACACACAGGGATTCTATGGCTACACCTTC
CASSYTQGFYGYTF
>TRBJ2-5|-|-|TRBV9
TGTGCCAGCAGCGTAGGGCCGGGGGGCTCACAAGAGACCCAGTACTTC
CASSVGPGGSQETQYF
>TRBJ1-2|-|-|TRBV15
TGTGCCACCAGCAGAGCTTACAGGGATGGCTACACCTTC
CATSRAYRDGYTF
>TRBJ2-5|TRBD2|few|TRBV4-1
TGCGCCAGCAGCTCCCCGCGACTAGCGGGGGGCAAGGAGACCCAGTACTTC
CASSSPRLAGGKETQYF
>TRBJ1-4|-|-|TRBV29-1
TGCAGCGTTGGCGAGGGAACCACTAATGAAAAACTGTTTTTT
CSVGEGTTNEKLFF
>TRBJ1-2|TRBD1|-|TRBV29-1
TGCAGCGTTGACGACAGGGGCGAAAGAGGCTACACCTTC
CSVDDRGERGYTF
>TRBJ2-2|-|-|TRBV10-3
TGTGCCATCAGTAGGGACTTGAACACCGGGGAGCTGTTTTTT
CAISRDLNTGELFF
>TRBJ1-5|-|-|TRBV12-3/TRBV12-4
TGTGCCAGCAGTTCCCTCACAGGGCCCCAGCATTTT
CASSSLTGPQHF
>TRBJ1-2|TRBD1|-|TRBV18
TGTGCCAGCTCCCCCCAGGGACAGGGCTCTAACTATGGCTACACCTTC
CASSPQGQGSNYGYTF
>TRBJ1-1|TRBD1|-|TRBV6-4
TGTGCCAGCAGAGAGACAGGGGGCACTGAAGCTTTCTTT
CASRETGGTEAFF
>TRBJ2-2|-|-|TRBV15
TGTGCCACCAGCAGAGATGGAGGGACCGGGGAGCTGTTTTTT
CATSRDGGTGELFF
>TRBJ2-5|TRBD1|-|TRBV5-1
TGCGCCAGCAGCACCAGCACAGGGGTCGAGACCCAGTACTTC
CASSTSTGVETQYF
>TRBJ2-2|TRBD1|-|TRBV19
TGTGCCAGTCAAAACAGGGGCCTTTACACCGGGGAGCTGTTTTTT
CASQNRGLYTGELFF
>TRBJ1-2|TRBD1|once|TRBV11-2
TGTGCCAGCAGCTCACTTAGTGTGCACAGGGGGGGCTACACCTTC
CASSSLSVHRGGYTF
>TRBJ1-2|TRBD1|-|TRBV6-6
TGTGCCAGCAGTAGGGACAGTGGCTACACCTTC
CASSRDSGYTF
>TRBJ2-5|-|-|TRBV5-1
TGCGCCAGCAGCCCTGGGGGGGGCACGGTCCAAGAGACCCAGTACTTC
CASSPGGGTVQETQYF
>TRBJ1-2|TRBD1|-|TRBV5-6
TGTGCCAGCAGCTTGGGAGGGAGCTGGACAGGGAATGGCTACACCTTC
CASSLGGSWTGNGYTF
>TRBJ1-6|TRBD1|-|TRBV6-5
TGTGCCAGCAGTCTTACAGGGGTTAATTCACCCCTCCACTTT
CASSLTGVNSPLHF
>TRBJ1-3|-|-|TRBV11-2
TGTGCCAGCAGTCTTAGGACCGGGACACTGACGAACACCATATATTTT
CASSLRTGTLTNTIYF
>TRBJ1-2|-|few|TRBV10-1
TGCGCCAGCAGTGAGGGGGGCGGTGGAGGCTACACCTTC
CASSEGGGGGYTF
>TRBJ1-2|-|-|TRBV19
TGTGCCAGTAAAGCCGGAGGGCGGTACACCTTC
CASKAGGRYTF
>TRBJ1-1|-|-|TRBV30
TGTGCCTGGAGCGCCGACGGAGGGACTGAAGCTTTCTTT
CAWSADGGTEAFF
>TRBJ2-2|-|-|TRBV2
TGTGCCAGCAGACGAACAACAGGGAACACCGGGGAGCTGTTTTTT
CASRRTTGNTGELFF
>TRBJ1-2|TRBD1|-|TRBV4-1
TGCGCCAGCAGCCTAACAGGGGTTAACTATGGCTACACCTTC
CASSLTGVNYGYTF
>TRBJ2-3|-|-|TRBV3-1/TRBV3-2
TGTGCCAGCAGCCCCAGTGCTACACTAAAAAACACAGATACGCAGTATTTT
CASSPSATLKNTDTQYF
>TRBJ1-1|-|-|TRBV5-1
TGCGCCAGCAGCCCTAGGGGCACTGAAGCTTTCTTT
CASSPRGTEAFF
>TRBJ2-3|TRBD2|-|TRBV5-1
TGCGCCAGCAGGCCCGGGGGAGCGGGGGGACCCACAGATACGCAGTATTTT
CASRPGGAGGPTDTQYF
>TRBJ2-5|TRBD2|-|TRBV7-9
TGTGCCAGCAGCTTCACTAGCGGGGGGGAAACCCAGTACTTC
CASSFTSGGETQYF
>TRBJ2-3|TRBD2|-|TRBV15
TGTGCCACCAGCCCAGGACTAGCGGTAGAGGATACGCAGTATTTT
CATSPGLAVEDTQYF
>TRBJ1-2|TRBD1|-|TRBV5-6
TGTGCCAGCAGATCCGACAGGGGCTTCTTAGATGGCTACACCTTC
CASRSDRGFLDGYTF
>TRBJ1-6|TRBD1|-|TRBV2
TGTGCCAGCACCCGAGGGGTCGGGACAGGAATTTCACCCCTCCACTTT
CASTRGVGTGISPLHF
>TRBJ1-2|-|-|TRBV10-3
TGTGCCACCCACGGGGGGGCGTCGAACTATGGCTACACCTTC
CATHGGASNYGYTF
>TRBJ2-3|TRBD2|-|TRBV5-1
TGCGCCAGCAGCTCCACCTTACTAGCGGGGGCGCGAGATACGCAGTATTTT
CASSSTLLAGARDTQYF
>TRBJ2-1|-|-|TRBV5-1
TGCGCCAGCAGCCCCCTTGATGAGCAGTTCTTC
CASSPLDEQFF
>TRBJ1-6|-|-|TRBV18
TGTGCCAGCTCACCAAAGGGGCCTGGCTCCTATAATTCACCCCTCCACTTT
CASSPKGPGSYNSPLHF
>TRBJ2-5|-|-|TRBV9
TGTGCCAGCAGCGTACAGGGTTTCCAAGAGACCCAGTACTTC
CASSVQGFQETQYF
>TRBJ1-4|-|-|TRBV7-2
TGTGCCAGCAGCCCCGGGACACCAACTAATGAAAAACTGTTTTTT
CASSPGTPTNEKLFF
>TRBJ2-2|-|-|TRBV18
TGTGCCAGCTCACTGGCGTTGGGCTTCTCATTGAACACCGGGGAGCTGTTTTTT
CASSLALGFSLNTGELFF
>TRBJ1-1|-|-|TRBV2
TGTGCCAGCAGTGGGGGAGGGTTTGACGGCACTGAAGCTTTCTTT
CASSGGGFDGTEAFF
>TRBJ1-3|TRBD1|-|TRBV15
TGTGCCACCAGCACCGACAGGGGGCTTGGAAACACCATATATTTT
CATSTDRGLGNTIYF
>TRBJ2-2|TRBD2|-|TRBV11-2
TGTGCCAGCAGCCACGGGGGACTAGCGGGGGGCTCGAACACCGGGGAGCTGTTTTTT
CASSHGGLAGGSNTGELFF
>TRBJ1-1|TRBD1|-|TRBV10-3
TGTGCCATGACCACAGGGGTTTTGGAGCAAGCTTTCTTT
CAMTTGVLEQAFF
>TRBJ1-1|TRBD1|-|TRBV19
TGTGCCAGTAGTATAAGTGGGACAGAGGTAGCTGAAGCTTTCTTT
CASSISGTEVAEAFF
>TRBJ1-2|-|once|TRBV2
TGTGCCAGCAGCCGCGACAGAAACTATGGCTACACCTTC
CASSRDRNYGYTF